The sequence of this T cell receptor (beta chain) was determined in a study of Graves' ophthalmopathy and Graves' hyperthyroidism (dated by TCRdb to 2016 to 2019). Regarding the complete study: Peripheral blood was collected before any treatment was given, at the time of initial diagnosis. TCR beta repertoire signatures were used to distinguish Graves' ophthalmopathy from Graves' hyperthyroidism and to predict progression to ophthalmopathy. In total, 135 blood samples were TCR-sequenced: approximately 42 ophthalmopathy, some 75 hyperthyroidism and about 17 hyperthyroidism-to-ophthalmopathy patients. To explore V-J signatures distinguishing ophthalmopathy from hyperthyroidism, a discovery set of 100 or so patients (about 41 ophthalmopathy, around 55 stable hyperthyroidism) was enrolled. An independent validation cohort comprised roughly 20 hyperthyroidism patients and around 16 patients who later progressed from hyperthyroidism to ophthalmopathy. In roughly 6 hyperthyroidism patients, T-cell repertoires of thyroid tissue and blood were compared. Following sample collection, hyperthyroidism patients were given methimazole at a starting dose of 30 mg daily, and ophthalmopathy patients were given high-dose intravenous methylprednisolone. The paper's findings and limits, for the study overall: In validation, the model predicted ophthalmopathy progression with about 71% sensitivity and approximately 78% specificity; some 13 predicted patients were CT-confirmed with GO in a median of around 6 months. The 13-signature model separated ophthalmopathy from stable hyperthyroidism with around 90% sensitivity and around 81% specificity in cross-validation, and 80%/75% in the test set. No statistical method was used to predetermine the sample size, and group allocation was not hidden from the investigators. Most expanded thyroid clonotypes with frequency above 0.001 were also detected in blood, suggesting blood repertoires may reflect the thyroid immune response.

As encoded in the germline V gene, CDR1 is KGHDR while CDR2 is SFDVKD. The CDR3 runs 14 residues from the cysteine to the phenylalanine. This entry keeps only the CDR3 DNA: 42 bases, framed from base 1. Cut back by 11 bases and 7 bases, the V and J ends lie 20 bases apart. This clonotype was found a few times. Its antigen target is currently unknown. The input lacks base qualities; no much larger clone sits a single base away. Ophthalmopathy patients had moderately to severely active disease, Clinical Activity Score of at least 3, NOSPECS grade of at least 4, and disease duration under 3 months. Patients were excluded if they had other autoimmune diseases, uncontrolled infections, pregnancy or lactation. Diagnosis relied on clinical symptoms, serum thyroxine, TRAb, thyroid ultrasound and orbital computed tomography. Ficoll-Paque density gradient centrifugation was used to isolate PBMCs from around 10 ml of fresh peripheral blood. Total RNA was extracted with Trizol reagent and quality-checked on an Agilent 2100 Bioanalyzer.

TCR beta CDR3 regions were amplified from RNA transcripts for repertoire sequencing. HTBI primers and the Qiagen OneStep RT-PCR kit were used in a first-round RT-PCR, which was followed by a second-round multiplex PCR, size selection and purification. Sequencing of the libraries was carried out on an Illumina HiSeq2000 in paired-end mode with 100 bp reads. The study's own analysis went as follows. SOAPnuke was used to process the reads, removing any read that contained adapters or uncalled bases, had a mean Phred below 15, or lacked an exact match to the constant primer or identifier. COPE v1.2.5 was used to merge high-quality paired reads. Unique nucleotide sequences were defined as clonotypes and aligned to IMGT TRB V, D and J references using MiTCR v1.1. The analysis was limited to V-J combinations with a frequency above 0.0001, which together covered 99.2% of repertoires. For each V-J combination, a TCR clonal expansion and chaos score was defined as the ratio of F50 clonal expansion to chaos observed in the TCRdist matrix. Welch's t-statistics and random forest were used to reduce the features to approximately 13 V-J combinations, which were then used as input to a naive Bayes classifier. The similarity between thyroid and blood repertoires was quantified using the Morisita-Horn index. TCRdb reanalyzed the raw reads on its own, using fastp at Q25 for trimming and MiXCR for clone calling, and kept in-frame beta chains. Here each entry gathers all rows of one CDR3 protein and keeps the most common genes and DNA. The V and J calls were determined by TCRdb, not by the authors. Counted in this sample were approximately 700,000 distinct CDR3 sequences; about 44% of them appeared once. The ten largest clones capture approximately 43% of the sample.

The TCR originated in an adult man with Graves' ophthalmopathy. The chain couples TRBV24-1 to TRBJ1-5; the D segment could be TRBD1, given 6 matching bases. Sequenced sample: peripheral blood. The CDR3 here reads CASRSPGARQPQHF. The DNA sequence reads TGTGCCAGCAGATCCCCGGGGGCGAGACAGCCCCAGCATTTT.